This record covers a single T cell receptor beta chain. CDR1 and CDR2 from the germline V gene are SGDLS and YYNGEE. The V gene lost 7 bases and the J gene lost 4 bases, with 9 bases spanning the gap. The CDR3 runs to 12 residues. Libraries were prepared by immunoSEQ multiplex PCR; TCRdb keeps only in-frame clonotypes and omits some of them. Here the sample spans under 100,000 clones, about 92% being singletons. This sample stems from a study of control samples from healthy donors and cancer patients. The source is a woman aged 25 to 39 in good health. The sequenced material came from blood. This chain connects TRBV9 to TRBJ2-1; D possibly corresponds to TRBD2 (6 bases). The CDR3 here is CASGGRYNEQFF. As DNA, the CDR3 is TGTGCCAGCGGGGGGAGATACAATGAGCAGTTCTTC.